This is a list of T cell receptor beta chains from one sample in a study of cytomegalovirus exposure and HLA in healthy donors. The table came from immunoSEQ multiplex PCR; TCRdb's copy has only in-frame clones and leaves some out. Of about 200,000 clones in the sample, almost 85% were seen once. The specimen was PBMCs. All receptors come from a woman in her forties or fifties in good health and CMV-seronegative. Each CDR3 is given with its conserved first and last residue. D genes are given only for firm matches.

d_call v_call cdr3_aa
TRBD1 TRBV28 CASQRGTENSYEQYF
TRBD1 TRBV6-6 CASRQGAGNTIYF
NA TRBV5-1 CASSLDIPQETQYF
NA TRBV2 CASSEIAGTQPQHF
TRBD1 TRBV19 CASSIGTGVREAFF
TRBD2 TRBV6-1 CAGRISGRANEQYF
TRBD2 TRBV27 CASRQLALETQYF
TRBD2 TRBV19 CASSGTRLDIQYF
NA TRBV28 CASSSDFDRSDGYTF
TRBD1 TRBV28 CASSLGGDRGPTETQYF
NA TRBV6-1 CASRTSLGGNTIYF
NA TRBV7-9 CASSGTTYEQYF
NA TRBV5-1 CASSSNRVFHYEQYF
TRBD1 TRBV18 CASSPYGTGTSTDTQYF
NA TRBV27 CASSLIGGGAQYF
NA TRBV5-1 CASSPSGDAREKLFF
NA TRBV19 CASSLRIDEQFF
NA TRBV7-2 CASSSPSPGGWNTIYF
NA TRBV5-1 CASGRGDSNEKLFF
TRBD1 TRBV15 CATSRRQGSNTEAFF
TRBD2 TRBV30 CAWSVPSSGLPAYNEQFF
TRBD1 TRBV18 CASSPGQENYGYTF
NA TRBV5-5 CASSQRGGITYEQYF
TRBD2 TRBV27 CASSLYAPIRLAEDNEQFF
TRBD1 TRBV6-1 CASNNPGTEYEQYF
NA TRBV5-1 CASSLLLQGPTGELFF
NA TRBV28 CASSLSLVLRETQYF
TRBD2 TRBV7-2 CASSLRLAGALGETQYF
NA TRBV7-9 CASSLNTVGSPLHF
NA TRBV6-5 CASSPITGSYEQYF
NA TRBV18 CASSPVTGQPQHF
TRBD2 TRBV6-6 CASSYGTRITDEQFF
TRBD1 TRBV10-3 CAISGRTGQGANEQFF
NA TRBV7-9 CASSAPDSFLNTEAFF
TRBD1 TRBV6-6 CASRAGTASPLHF
NA TRBV2 CASSAGVETQYF